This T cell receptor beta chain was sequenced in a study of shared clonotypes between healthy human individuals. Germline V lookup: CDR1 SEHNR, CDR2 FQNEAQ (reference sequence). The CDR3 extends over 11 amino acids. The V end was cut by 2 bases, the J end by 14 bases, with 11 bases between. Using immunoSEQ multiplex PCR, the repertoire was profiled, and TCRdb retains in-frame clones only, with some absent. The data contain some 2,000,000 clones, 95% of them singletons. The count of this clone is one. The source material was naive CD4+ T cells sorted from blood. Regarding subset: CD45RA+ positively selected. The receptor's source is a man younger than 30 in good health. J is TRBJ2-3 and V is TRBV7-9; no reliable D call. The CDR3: CASSLSGPGYF. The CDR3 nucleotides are TGTGCCAGCAGCTTATCTGGGCCGGGGTATTTT.